This T cell receptor beta chain was documented in a study of blood T cell repertoires in COVID-19. Study-level information: Whether acute or convalescent, the COVID-19 samples came from the United States, Italy and Spain.

Profiled with immunoSEQ multiplex PCR; TCRdb holds only in-frame clones, not every one. This repertoire shows 55,000 or so clones, roughly 85% found once; its top ten account for 10% to 15%. Germline values: CDR1 SGHDT, CDR2 YYEEEE. Between the trimmed V and J ends, which lost 4 bases and 2 bases, there was a span of 10 bases. The CDR3 spans 13 residues. The chain combines TRBV5-6 with TRBJ2-7; no reliable D call. What was sequenced was peripheral blood. The sequence derives from a human donor in a cohort sampled during active COVID-19. CDR3 region: CASSPTRAYEQYF. The CDR3 DNA is TGTGCCAGCAGCCCCACACGGGCCTACGAGCAGTACTTC.